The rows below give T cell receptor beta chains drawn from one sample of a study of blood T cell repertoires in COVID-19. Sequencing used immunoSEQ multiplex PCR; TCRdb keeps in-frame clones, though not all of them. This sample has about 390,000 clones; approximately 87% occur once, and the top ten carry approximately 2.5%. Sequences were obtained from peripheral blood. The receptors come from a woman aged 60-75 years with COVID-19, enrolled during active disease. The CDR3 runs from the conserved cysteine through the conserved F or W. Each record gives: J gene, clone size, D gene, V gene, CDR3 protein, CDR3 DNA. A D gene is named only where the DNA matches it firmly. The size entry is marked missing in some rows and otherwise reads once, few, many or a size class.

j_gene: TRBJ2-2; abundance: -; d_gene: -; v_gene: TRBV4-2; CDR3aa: CASSQDPLRGANGELFF; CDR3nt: TGTGCCAGCAGCCAAGACCCCCTCCGGGGGGCCAACGGGGAGCTGTTTTTT
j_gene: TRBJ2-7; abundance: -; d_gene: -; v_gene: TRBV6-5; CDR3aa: CASSYSTGRIYEQYF; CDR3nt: TGTGCCAGCAGTTACTCCACAGGGAGAATCTACGAGCAGTACTTC
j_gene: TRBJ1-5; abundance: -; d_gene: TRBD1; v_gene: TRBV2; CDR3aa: CASKWGGQGNQPQHF; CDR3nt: TGTGCCAGCAAGTGGGGGGGACAGGGTAATCAGCCCCAGCATTTT
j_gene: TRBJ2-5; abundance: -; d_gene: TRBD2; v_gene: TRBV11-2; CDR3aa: CASSLASGASWETQYF; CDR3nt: TGTGCCAGCAGCTTAGCTAGCGGGGCATCTTGGGAGACCCAGTACTTC
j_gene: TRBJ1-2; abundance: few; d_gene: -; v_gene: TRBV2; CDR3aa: CASSDGPNYGYTF; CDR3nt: TGTGCCAGCAGTGACGGTCCTAACTATGGCTACACCTTC
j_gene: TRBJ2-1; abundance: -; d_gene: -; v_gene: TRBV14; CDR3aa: CASSQDPRGPADEQFF; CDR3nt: TGTGCCAGCAGCCAAGATCCCAGGGGCCCTGCGGATGAGCAGTTCTTC
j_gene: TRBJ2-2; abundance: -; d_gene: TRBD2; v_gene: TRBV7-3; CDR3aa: CASSSGSRGAVGELFF; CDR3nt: TGTGCCAGCAGCTCGGGTTCGCGGGGGGCCGTCGGGGAGCTGTTTTTT
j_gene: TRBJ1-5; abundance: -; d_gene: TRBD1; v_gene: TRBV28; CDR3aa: CASSLVGQDSNQPQHF; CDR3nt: TGTGCCAGCAGTTTAGTAGGACAGGATAGCAATCAGCCCCAGCATTTT
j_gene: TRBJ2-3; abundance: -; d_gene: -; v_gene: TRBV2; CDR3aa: CASRGDSQRADTQYF; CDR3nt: TGTGCCAGCAGGGGGGACTCGCAGCGGGCAGATACGCAGTATTTT
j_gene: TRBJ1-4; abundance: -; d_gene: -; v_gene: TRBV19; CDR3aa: CASTFPGSNEKLFF; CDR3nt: TGTGCCAGTACCTTCCCAGGGTCTAATGAAAAACTGTTTTTT
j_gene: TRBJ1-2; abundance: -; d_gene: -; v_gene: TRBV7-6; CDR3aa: CASSLSPRGGGLNGYTF; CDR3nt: TGTGCCAGCAGCTTATCCCCCCGCGGGGGCGGCCTTAATGGCTACACCTTC
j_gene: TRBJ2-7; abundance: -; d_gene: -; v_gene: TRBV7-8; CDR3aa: CASSLVRVGPYEQYF; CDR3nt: TGTGCCAGCAGCTTAGTCAGGGTAGGGCCCTACGAGCAGTACTTC
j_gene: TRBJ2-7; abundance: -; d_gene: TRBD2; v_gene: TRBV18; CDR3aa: CASSLGGTSTYEQYF; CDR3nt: TGTGCCAGCTCCCTTGGGGGGACTAGCACGTACGAGCAGTACTTC
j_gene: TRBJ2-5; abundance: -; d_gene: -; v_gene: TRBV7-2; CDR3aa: CASSLAWGASETQYF; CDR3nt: TGTGCCAGCAGCTTAGCTTGGGGAGCTAGCGAGACCCAGTACTTC
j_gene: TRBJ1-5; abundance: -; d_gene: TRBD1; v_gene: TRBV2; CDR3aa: CASSDTGGKQPQHF; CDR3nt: TGTGCCAGCAGTGACACAGGGGGCAAACAGCCCCAGCATTTT
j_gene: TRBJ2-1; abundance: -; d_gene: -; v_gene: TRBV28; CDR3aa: CASSLGQNSYNEQFF; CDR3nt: TGTGCCAGCAGCCTCGGACAGAACTCCTACAATGAGCAGTTCTTC
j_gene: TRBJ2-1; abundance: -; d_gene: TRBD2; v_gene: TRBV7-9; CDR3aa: CASSLGLAGLSSYNEQFF; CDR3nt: TGTGCCAGCAGCCTAGGACTAGCGGGGCTGAGCTCCTACAATGAGCAGTTCTTC
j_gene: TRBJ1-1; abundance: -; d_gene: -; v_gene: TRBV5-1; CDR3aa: CASKTSGYSNTEAFF; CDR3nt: TGCGCCAGCAAGACTTCAGGGTATTCGAACACTGAAGCTTTCTTT
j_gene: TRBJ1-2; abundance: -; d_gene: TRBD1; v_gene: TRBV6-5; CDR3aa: CASSYQDRGPYGYTF; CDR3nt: TGTGCCAGCAGTTACCAGGACAGGGGGCCCTATGGCTACACCTTC
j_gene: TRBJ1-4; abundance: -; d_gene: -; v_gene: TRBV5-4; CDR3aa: CASSLIGADEKLFF; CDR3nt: TGTGCCAGCAGCTTGATAGGGGCGGATGAAAAACTGTTTTTT
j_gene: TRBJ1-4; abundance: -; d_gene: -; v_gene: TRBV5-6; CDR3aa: CASSFGGGTANEKLFF; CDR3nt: TGTGCCAGCAGCTTCGGAGGTGGAACAGCTAATGAAAAACTGTTTTTT
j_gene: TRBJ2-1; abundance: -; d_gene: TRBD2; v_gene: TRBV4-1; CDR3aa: CASSPYLSGGTYNEQFF; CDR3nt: TGCGCCAGCAGCCCGTATCTATCGGGGGGGACCTACAATGAGCAGTTCTTC
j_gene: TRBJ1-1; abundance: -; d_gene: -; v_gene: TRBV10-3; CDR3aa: CAIRLTQDTEAFF; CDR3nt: TGTGCCATCAGATTGACACAAGACACTGAAGCTTTCTTT
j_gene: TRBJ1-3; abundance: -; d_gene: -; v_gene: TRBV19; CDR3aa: CASTYPGVSGNTIYF; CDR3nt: TGTGCCAGTACCTACCCAGGGGTTTCTGGAAACACCATATATTTT
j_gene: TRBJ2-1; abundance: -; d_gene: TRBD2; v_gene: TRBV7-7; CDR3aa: CASSRAGSGGANEQFF; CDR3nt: TGTGCCAGCAGCCGCGCGGGTAGCGGGGGGGCCAATGAGCAGTTCTTC
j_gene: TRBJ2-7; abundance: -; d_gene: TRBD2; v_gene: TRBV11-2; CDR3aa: CASSRGLATYEQYF; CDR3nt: TGTGCCAGCAGCCGGGGACTAGCGACCTACGAGCAGTACTTC
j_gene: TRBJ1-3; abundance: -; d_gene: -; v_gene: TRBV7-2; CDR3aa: CASSLGWTAGKRNTIYF; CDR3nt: TGTGCCAGCAGCTTAGGGTGGACGGCAGGGAAAAGAAACACCATATATTTT
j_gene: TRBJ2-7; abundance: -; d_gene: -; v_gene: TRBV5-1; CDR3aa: CASSPDSEGLSYEQYF; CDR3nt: TGCGCCAGCAGCCCGGACAGTGAGGGGCTTTCTTACGAGCAGTACTTC
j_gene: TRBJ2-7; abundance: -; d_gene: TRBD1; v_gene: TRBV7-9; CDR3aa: CASSSGTGQREQYF; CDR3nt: TGTGCCAGCAGCTCCGGGACAGGGCAACGCGAGCAGTACTTC
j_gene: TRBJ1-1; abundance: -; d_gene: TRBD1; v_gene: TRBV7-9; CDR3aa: CASSPRQGGTEAFF; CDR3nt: TGTGCCAGCAGCCCTAGACAGGGGGGGACTGAAGCTTTCTTT
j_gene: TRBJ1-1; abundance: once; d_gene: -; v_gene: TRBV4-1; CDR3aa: CASSQRGGNTEAFF; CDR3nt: TGCGCCAGCAGCCAGAGGGGGGGGAACACTGAAGCTTTCTTT
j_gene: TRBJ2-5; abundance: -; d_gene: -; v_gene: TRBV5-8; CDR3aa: CASSLGTSGVQETQYF; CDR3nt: TGTGCCAGCAGCTTGGGTACCTCAGGGGTCCAAGAGACCCAGTACTTC
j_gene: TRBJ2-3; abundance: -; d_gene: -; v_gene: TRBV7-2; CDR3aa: CASSLAPAGGYTDTQYF; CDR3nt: TGTGCCAGCAGCTTAGCGCCCGCGGGCGGATACACAGATACGCAGTATTTT
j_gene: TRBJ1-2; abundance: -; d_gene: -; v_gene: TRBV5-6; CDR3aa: CASSPQGVYGYTF; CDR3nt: TGTGCCAGCAGTCCACAGGGCGTGTATGGCTACACCTTC
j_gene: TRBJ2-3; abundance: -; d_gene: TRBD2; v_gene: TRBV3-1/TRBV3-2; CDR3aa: CASSQDYPASGGGYTQYF; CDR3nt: TGTGCCAGCAGCCAAGATTATCCGGCTAGCGGGGGTGGGTATACGCAGTATTTT
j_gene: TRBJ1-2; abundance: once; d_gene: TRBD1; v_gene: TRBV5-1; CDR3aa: CASSLGDRAGGYTF; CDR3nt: TGCGCCAGCAGCTTGGGTGACAGGGCTGGTGGCTACACCTTC
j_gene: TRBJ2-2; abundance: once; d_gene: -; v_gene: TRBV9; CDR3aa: CASSKTPGELFF; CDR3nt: TGTGCCAGCAGTAAGACCCCCGGGGAGCTGTTTTTT
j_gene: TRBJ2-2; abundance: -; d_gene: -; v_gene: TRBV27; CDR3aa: CASSWDSLTGELFF; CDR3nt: TGTGCCAGCAGTTGGGACTCCCTCACCGGGGAGCTGTTTTTT
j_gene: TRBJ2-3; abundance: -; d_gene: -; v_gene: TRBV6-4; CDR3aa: CASSDGGRPSTDTQYF; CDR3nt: TGTGCCAGCAGTGACGGAGGTCGACCTAGCACAGATACGCAGTATTTT
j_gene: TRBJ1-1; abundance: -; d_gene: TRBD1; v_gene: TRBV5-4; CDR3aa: CASSLGTGFTEAFF; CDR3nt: TGTGCCAGCAGCTTAGGGACAGGCTTCACTGAAGCTTTCTTT
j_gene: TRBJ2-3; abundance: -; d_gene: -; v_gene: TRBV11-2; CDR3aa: CASSLGTISTDTQYF; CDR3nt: TGTGCCAGCAGCTTAGGGACTATTAGCACAGATACGCAGTATTTT
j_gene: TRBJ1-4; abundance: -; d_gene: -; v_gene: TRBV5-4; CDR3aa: CASSFAGSAEKLFF; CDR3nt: TGTGCCAGCAGCTTCGCAGGCTCGGCAGAAAAACTGTTTTTT
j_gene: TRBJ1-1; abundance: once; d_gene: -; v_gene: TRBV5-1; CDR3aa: CASSLGHQGTEAFF; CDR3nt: TGCGCCAGCAGCTTGGGGCATCAGGGCACTGAAGCTTTCTTT
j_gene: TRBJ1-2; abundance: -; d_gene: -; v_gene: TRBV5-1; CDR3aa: CASTPSGGFPPSYTF; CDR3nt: TGCGCCAGCACCCCATCGGGGGGTTTCCCCCCCTCCTACACCTTC
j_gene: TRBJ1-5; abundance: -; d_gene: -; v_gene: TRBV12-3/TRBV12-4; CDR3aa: CASSNSGRAQHF; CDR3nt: TGTGCCAGCAGCAACAGCGGGCGGGCCCAGCATTTT
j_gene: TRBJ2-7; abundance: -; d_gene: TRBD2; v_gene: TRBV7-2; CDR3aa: CASSFRGVSYEQYF; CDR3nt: TGTGCCAGCAGCTTCCGGGGGGTCTCCTACGAGCAGTACTTC
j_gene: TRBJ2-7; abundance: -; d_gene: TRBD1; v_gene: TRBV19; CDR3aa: CASSIKTGLSYEQYF; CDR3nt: TGTGCCAGTAGTATTAAGACAGGGCTTTCCTACGAGCAGTACTTC
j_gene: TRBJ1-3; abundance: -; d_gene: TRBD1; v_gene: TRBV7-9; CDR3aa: CAKGQGSGGNTIYF; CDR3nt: TGTGCCAAAGGACAGGGGTCGGGTGGAAACACCATATATTTT
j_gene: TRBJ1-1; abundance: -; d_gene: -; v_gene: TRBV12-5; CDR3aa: CASGLVIGQGLLMNTEAFF; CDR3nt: TGTGCTAGTGGTTTGGTGATAGGGCAGGGTCTCCTTATGAACACTGAAGCTTTCTTT
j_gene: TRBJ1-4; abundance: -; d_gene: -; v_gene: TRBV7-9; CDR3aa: CASSPSGGGINEKLFF; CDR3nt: TGTGCCAGCAGCCCCAGTGGGGGGGGTATTAATGAAAAACTGTTTTTT
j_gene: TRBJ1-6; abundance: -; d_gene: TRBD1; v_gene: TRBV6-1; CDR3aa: CASSAQGALGNSPLHF; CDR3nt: TGTGCCAGCAGTGCGCAGGGGGCCTTAGGAAATTCACCCCTCCACTTT
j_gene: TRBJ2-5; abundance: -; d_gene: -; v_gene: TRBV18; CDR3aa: CASSPPRATEYQETQYF; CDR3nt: TGTGCCAGCTCACCACCGAGGGCTACCGAGTACCAAGAGACCCAGTACTTC
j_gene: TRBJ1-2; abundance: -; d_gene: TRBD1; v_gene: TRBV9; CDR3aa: CASSVRTGGGYTF; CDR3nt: TGTGCCAGCAGCGTACGGACAGGGGGAGGCTACACCTTC
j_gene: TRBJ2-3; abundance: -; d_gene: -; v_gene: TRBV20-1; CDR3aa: CSASGAGTQYF; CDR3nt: TGCAGTGCTAGTGGAGCGGGTACGCAGTATTTT
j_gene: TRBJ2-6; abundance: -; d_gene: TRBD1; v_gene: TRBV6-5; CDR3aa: CASSSQGAGANVLTF; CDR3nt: TGTGCCAGCAGTAGCCAGGGGGCTGGGGCCAACGTCCTGACTTTC
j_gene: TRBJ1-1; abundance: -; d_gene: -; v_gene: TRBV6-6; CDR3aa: CASSIFAGDGTEAFF; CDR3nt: TGTGCCAGCAGTATTTTCGCGGGCGATGGGACTGAAGCTTTCTTT
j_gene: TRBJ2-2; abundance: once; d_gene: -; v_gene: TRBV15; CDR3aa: CATSRKRTPVGGNTGELFF; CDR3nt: TGTGCCACCAGCAGGAAGAGAACTCCTGTGGGGGGGAACACCGGGGAGCTGTTTTTT
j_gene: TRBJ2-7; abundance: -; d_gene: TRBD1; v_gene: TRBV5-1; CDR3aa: CAIGHGTVTYEQYF; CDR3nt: TGCGCCATCGGCCACGGGACAGTTACCTACGAGCAGTACTTC
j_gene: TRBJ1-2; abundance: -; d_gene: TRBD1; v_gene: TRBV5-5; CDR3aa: CASSLGQGTHGYTF; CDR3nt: TGTGCCAGCAGCTTGGGACAGGGAACCCATGGCTACACCTTC